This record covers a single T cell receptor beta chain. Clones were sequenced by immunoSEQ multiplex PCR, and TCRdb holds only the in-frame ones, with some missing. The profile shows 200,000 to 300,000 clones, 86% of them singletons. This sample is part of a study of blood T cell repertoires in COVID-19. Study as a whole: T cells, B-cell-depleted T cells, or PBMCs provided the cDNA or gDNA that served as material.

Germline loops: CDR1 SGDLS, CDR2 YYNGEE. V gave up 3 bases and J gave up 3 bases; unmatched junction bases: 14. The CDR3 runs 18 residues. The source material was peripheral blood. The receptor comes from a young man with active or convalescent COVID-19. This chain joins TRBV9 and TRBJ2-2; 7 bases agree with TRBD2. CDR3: CASSDRWGQGRDTGELFF. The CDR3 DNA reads TGTGCCAGCAGCGACCGGTGGGGCCAAGGGAGGGACACCGGGGAGCTGTTTTTT.